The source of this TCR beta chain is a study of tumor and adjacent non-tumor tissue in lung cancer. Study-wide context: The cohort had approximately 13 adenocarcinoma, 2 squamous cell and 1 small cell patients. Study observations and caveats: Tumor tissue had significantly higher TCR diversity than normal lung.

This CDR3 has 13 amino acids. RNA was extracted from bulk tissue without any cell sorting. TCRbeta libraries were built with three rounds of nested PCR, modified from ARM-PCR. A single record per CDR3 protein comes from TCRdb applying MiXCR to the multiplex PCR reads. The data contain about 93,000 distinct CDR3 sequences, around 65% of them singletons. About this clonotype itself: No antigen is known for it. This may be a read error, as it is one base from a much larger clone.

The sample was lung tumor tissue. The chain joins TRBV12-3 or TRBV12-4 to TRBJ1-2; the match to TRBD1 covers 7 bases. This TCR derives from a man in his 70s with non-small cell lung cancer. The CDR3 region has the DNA TGTGCCAGCAATTTAAGGACAGGCTATGGCTACACCTTC. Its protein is CASNLRTGYGYTF.